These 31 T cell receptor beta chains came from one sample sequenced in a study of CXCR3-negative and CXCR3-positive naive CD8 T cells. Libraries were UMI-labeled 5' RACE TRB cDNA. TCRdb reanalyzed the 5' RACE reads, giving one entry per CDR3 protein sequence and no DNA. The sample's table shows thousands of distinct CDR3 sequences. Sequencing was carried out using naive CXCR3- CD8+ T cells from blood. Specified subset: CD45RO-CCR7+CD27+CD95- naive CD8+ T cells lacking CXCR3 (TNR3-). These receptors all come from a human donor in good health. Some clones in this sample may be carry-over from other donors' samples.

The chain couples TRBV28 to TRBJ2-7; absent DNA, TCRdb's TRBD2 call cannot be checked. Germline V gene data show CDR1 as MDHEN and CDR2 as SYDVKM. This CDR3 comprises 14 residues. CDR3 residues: CASSPLDYSYEQYF. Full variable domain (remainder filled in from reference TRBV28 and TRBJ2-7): DVKVTQSSRYLVKRTGEKVFLECVQDMDHENMFWYRQDPGLGLRLIYFSYDVKMKEKGDIPEGYSVSREKKERFSLILESASTNQTSMYLCASSPLDYSYEQYFGPGTRLTVT.

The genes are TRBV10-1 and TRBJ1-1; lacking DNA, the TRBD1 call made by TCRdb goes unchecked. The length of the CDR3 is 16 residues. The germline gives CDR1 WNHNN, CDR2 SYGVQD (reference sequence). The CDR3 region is CASSASGTAINTEAFF.

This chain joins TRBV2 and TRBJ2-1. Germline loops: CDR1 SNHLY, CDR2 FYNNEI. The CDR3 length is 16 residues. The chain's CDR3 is CASSYSQGATYNEQFF.

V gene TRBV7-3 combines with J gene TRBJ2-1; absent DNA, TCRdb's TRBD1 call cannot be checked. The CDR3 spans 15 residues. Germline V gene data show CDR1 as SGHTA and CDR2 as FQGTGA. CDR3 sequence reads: CASSLGTGIYNEQFF.

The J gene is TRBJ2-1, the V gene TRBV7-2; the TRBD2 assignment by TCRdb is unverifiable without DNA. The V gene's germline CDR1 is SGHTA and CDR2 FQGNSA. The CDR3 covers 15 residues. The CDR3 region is CASSLWGGVSNEQFF.

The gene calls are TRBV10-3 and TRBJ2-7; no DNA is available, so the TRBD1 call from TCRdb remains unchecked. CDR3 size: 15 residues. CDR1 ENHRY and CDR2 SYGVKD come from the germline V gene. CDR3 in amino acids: CAISESRTGFNEQYF.

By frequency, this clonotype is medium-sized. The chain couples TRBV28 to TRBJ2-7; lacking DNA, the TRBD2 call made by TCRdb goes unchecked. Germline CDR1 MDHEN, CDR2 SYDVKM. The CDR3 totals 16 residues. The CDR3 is CASSLAPGPRPYEQYF.

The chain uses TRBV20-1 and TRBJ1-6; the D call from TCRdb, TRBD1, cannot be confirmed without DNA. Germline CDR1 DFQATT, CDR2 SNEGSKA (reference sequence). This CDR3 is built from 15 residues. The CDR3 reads CSARTVSTNWSPLHF.

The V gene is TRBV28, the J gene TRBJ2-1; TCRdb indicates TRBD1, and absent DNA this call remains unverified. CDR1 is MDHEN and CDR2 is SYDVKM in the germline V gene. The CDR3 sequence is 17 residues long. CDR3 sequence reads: CASSIGSGTGGYNEQFF.

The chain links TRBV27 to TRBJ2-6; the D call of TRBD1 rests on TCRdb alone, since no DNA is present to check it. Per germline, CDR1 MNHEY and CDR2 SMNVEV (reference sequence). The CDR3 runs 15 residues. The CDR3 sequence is CASSLGGSGANVLTF.

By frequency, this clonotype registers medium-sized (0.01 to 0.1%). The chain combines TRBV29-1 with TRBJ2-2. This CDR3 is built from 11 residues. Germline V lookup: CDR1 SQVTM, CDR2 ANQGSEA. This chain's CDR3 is CSVLEAGELFF.

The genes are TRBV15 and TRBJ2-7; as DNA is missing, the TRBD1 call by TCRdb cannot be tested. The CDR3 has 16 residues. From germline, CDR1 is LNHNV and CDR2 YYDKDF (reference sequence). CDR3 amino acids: CATSGPGRLGGYEQYF.

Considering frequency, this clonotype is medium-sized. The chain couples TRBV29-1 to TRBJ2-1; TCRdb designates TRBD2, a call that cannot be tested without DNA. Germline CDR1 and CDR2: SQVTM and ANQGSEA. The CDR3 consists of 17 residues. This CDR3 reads CSVEGGLGLADWNEQFF.

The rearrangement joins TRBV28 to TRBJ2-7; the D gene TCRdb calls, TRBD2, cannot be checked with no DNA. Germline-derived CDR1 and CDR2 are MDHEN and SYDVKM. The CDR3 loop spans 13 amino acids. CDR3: CASSRTGSYEQYF.

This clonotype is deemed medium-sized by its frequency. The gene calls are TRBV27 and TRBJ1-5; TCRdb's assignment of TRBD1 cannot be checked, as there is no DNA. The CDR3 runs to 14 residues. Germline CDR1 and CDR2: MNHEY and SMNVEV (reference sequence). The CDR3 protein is CASSFLGQNQPQHF.

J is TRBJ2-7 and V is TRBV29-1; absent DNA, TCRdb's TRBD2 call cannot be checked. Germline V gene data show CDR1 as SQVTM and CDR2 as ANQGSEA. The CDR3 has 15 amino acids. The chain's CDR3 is CSVEDLEREGYEQYF.

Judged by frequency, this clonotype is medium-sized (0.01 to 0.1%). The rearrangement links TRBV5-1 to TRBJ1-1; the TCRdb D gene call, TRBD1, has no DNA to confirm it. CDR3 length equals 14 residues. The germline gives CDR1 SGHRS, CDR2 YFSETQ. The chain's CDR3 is CASSFGQGATEAFF.

The CDR3 spells CASSVGQGLYEQYF. The V gene is TRBV5-1, the J gene TRBJ2-7; absent DNA, TCRdb's TRBD1 call cannot be checked. Germline lookup yields CDR1 SGHRS and CDR2 YFSETQ. The CDR3 has 14 residues.

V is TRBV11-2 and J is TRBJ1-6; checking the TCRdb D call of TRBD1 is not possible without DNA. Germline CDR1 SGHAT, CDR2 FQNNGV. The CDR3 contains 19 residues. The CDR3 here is CASSFSPGEAELDNSPLHF.

Here the CDR3 reads CASRPHGDSPGWNTEAFF. The chain couples TRBV5-1 to TRBJ1-1; the TCRdb call, TRBD1, lacks DNA for checking. This CDR3 has 18 residues. Germline CDR1 and CDR2: SGHRS and YFSETQ.

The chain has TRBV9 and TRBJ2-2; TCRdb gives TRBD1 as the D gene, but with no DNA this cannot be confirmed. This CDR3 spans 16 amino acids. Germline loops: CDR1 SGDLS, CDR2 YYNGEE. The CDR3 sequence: CASSVAGQTNTGELFF.

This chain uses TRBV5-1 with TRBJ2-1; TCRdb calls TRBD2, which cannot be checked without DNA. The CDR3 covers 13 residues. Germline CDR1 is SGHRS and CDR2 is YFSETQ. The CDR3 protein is CASRGLAGDEQFF. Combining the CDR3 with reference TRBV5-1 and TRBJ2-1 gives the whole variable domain KAGVTQTPRYLIKTRGQQVTLSCSPISGHRSVSWYQQTPGQGLQFLFEYFSETQRNKGNFPGRFSGRQFSNSRSEMNVSTLELGDSALYLCASRGLAGDEQFFGPGTRLTVL.

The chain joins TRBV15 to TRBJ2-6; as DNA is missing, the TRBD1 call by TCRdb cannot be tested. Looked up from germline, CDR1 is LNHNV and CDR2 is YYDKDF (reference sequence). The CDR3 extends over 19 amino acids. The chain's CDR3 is CATSRDHAGYLSGANVLTF. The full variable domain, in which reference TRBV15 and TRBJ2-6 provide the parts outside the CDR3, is DAMVIQNPRYQVTQFGKPVTLSCSQTLNHNVMYWYQQKSSQAPKLLFHYYDKDFNNEADTPDNFQSRRPNTSFCFLDIRSPGLGDTAMYLCATSRDHAGYLSGANVLTFGAGSRLTVL.

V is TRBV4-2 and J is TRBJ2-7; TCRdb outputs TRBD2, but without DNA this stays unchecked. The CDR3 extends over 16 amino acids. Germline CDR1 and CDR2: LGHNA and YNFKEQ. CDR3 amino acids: CASSPRLAGSYYEQYF.

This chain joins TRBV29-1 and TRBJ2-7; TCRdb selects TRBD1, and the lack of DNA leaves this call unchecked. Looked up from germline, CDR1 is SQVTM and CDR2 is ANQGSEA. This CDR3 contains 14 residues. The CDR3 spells CSVRTGASLYEQYF.

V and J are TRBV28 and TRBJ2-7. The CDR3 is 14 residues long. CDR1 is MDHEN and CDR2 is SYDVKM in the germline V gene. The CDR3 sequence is CASSLNVPPYEQYF.

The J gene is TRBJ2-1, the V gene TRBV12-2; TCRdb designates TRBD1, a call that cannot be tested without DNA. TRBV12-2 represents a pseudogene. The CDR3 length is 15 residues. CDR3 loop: CASRFGQTAYNEQFF.

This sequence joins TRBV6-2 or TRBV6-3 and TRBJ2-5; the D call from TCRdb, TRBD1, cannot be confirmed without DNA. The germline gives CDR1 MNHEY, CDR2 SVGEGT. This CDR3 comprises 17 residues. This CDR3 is CASRPRETALYQETQYF.

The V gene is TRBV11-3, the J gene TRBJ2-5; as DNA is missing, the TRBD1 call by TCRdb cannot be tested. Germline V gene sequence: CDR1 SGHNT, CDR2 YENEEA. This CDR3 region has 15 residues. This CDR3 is CASSSMDRSDETQYF.

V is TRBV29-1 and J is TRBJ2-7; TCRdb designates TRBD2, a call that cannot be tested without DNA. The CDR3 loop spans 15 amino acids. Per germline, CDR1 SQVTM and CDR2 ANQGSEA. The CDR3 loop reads CSVEGLAGEGYEQYF.

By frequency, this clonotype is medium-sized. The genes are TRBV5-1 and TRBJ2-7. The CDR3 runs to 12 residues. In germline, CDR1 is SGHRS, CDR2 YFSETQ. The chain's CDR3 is CASSWNSYEQYF.